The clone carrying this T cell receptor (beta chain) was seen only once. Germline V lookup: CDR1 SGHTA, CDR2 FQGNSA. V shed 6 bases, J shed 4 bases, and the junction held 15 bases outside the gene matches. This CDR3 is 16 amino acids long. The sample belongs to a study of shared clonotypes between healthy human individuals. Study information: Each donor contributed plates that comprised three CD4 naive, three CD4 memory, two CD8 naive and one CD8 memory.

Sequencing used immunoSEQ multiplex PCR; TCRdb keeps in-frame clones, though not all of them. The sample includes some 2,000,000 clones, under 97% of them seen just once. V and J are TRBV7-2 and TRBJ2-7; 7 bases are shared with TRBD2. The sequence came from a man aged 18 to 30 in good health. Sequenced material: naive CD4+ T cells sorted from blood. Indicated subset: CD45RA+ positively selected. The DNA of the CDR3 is TGTGCCAGCAGTTTTCCCGGACTAGGCAGGGCTTACGAGCAGTACTTC. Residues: CASSFPGLGRAYEQYF.